This TCR beta chain stems from a study of blood T cell repertoires in COVID-19. Germline trimming cut 7 bases from V and 4 bases from J; bases unmatched to any gene: 10. Germline V CDR1 and CDR2: MNHEY, SVGEGT. The length of the CDR3 is 15 residues. In the study's own analysis: It was from reference gene primer amplification that nucleated cell counts were estimated. Data came from immunoSEQ multiplex PCR; TCRdb stores just in-frame clones and leaves some out. The DNA was the basis for D and trimming; V, J and clone size are from that table. The top ten clones hold roughly 13% of a sample with 60,000 or so clones, approximately 78% of them seen once.

The sample was peripheral blood. The genes are TRBV6-2 or TRBV6-3 and TRBJ2-1; 7 bases match TRBD1. This clonotype was sampled from a human donor in a cohort sampled during active COVID-19. The CDR3 nucleotides are TGTGCCAGCAACCCCAGGGGGTCCTCGTACAATGAGCAGTTCTTC. As protein: CASNPRGSSYNEQFF.